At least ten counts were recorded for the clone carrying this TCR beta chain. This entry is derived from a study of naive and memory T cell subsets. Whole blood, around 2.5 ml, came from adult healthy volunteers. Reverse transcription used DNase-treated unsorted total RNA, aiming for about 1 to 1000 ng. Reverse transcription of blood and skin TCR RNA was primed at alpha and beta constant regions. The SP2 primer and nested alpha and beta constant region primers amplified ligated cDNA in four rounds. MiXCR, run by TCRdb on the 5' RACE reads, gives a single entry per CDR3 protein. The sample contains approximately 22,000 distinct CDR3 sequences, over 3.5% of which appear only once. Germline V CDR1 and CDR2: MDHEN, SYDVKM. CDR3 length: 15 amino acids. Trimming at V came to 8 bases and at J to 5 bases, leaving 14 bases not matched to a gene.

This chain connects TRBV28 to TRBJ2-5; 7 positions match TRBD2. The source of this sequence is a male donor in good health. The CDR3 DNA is TGTGCCAGCCTCTCTTCGCGGGAGAAGCGGGAGACCCAGTACTTC. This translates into CASLSSREKRETQYF.